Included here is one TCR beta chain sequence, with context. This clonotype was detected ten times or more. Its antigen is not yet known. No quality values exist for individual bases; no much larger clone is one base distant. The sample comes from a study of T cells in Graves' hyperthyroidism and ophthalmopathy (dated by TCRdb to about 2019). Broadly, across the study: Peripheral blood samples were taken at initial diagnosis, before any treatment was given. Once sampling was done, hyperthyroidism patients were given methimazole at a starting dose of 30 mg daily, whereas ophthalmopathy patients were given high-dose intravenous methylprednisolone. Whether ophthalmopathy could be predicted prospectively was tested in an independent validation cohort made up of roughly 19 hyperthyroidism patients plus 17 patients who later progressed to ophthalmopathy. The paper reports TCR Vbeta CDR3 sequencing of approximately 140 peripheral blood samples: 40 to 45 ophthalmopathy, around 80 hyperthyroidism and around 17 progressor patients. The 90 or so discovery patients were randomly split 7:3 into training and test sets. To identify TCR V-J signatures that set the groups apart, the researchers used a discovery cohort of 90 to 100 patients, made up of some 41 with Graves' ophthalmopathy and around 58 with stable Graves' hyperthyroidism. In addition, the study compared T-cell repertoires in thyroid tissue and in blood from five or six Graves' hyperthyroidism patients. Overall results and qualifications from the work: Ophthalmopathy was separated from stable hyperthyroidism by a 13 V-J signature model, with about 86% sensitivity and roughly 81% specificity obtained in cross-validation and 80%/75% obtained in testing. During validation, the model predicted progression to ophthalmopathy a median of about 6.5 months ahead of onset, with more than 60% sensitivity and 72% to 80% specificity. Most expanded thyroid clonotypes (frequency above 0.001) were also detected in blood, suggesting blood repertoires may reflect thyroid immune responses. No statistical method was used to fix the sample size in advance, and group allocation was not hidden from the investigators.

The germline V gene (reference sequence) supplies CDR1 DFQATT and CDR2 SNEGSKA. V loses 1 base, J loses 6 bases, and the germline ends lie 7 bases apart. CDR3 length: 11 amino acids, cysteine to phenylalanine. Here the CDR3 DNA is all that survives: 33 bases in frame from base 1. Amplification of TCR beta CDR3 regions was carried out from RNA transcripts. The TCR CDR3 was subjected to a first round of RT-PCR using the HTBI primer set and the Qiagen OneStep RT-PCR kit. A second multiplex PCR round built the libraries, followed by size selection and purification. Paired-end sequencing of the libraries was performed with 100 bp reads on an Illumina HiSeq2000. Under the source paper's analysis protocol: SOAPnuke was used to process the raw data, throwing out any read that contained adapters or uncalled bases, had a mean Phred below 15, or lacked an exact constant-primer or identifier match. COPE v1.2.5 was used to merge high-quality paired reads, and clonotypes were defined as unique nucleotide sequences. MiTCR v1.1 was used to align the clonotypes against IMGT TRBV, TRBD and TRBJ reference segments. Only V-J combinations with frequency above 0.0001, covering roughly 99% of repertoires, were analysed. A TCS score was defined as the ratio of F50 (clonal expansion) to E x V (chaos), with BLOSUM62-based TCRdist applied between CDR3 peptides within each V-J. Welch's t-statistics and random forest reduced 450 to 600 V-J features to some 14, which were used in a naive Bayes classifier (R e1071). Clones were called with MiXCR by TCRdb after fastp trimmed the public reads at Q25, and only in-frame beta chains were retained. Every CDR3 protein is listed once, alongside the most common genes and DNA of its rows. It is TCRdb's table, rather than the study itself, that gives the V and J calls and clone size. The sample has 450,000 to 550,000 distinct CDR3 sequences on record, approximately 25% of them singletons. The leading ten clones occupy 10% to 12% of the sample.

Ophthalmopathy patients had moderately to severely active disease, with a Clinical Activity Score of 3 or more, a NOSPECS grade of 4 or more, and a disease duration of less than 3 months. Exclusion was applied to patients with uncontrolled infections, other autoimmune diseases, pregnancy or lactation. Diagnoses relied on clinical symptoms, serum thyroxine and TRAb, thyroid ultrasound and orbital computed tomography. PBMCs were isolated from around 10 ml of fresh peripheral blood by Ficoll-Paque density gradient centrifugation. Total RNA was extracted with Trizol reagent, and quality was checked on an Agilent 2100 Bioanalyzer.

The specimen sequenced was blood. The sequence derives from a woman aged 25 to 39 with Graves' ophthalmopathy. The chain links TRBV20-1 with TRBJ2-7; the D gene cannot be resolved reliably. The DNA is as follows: TGCAGTGCTAGAGGGCAGTTCGAGCAGTACTTC. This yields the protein CSARGQFEQYF.